The present T cell receptor (beta chain) was sequenced within a study of molecular identifiers for immune sequencing clone quantification. This clonotype was counted a few times. TCRdb ran MiXCR on the PCR reads and lists one entry per CDR3 protein. The profile shows 460,000 or so distinct CDR3 sequences, roughly 26% of them singletons. Trimming stripped 5 bases from V and 5 bases from J, with 15 bases between. CDR3 length: 14 residues. Sequenced input: naive CD8+ T cells from blood, with Jurkat cell RNA spiked in. Subset defined: FACS-sorted CD8+CD4-CCR7+CD45RA+ naive T cells. The gene calls are TRBV12-3 or TRBV12-4 and TRBJ2-5; D ambiguous. The receptor was derived from a human donor in good health. Some libraries in this study had Jurkat cell RNA spiked in. The CDR3 loop is CASSKPHGIETQYF. CDR3 in DNA: TGTGCCAGCAGTAAACCTCATGGGATCGAGACCCAGTACTTC.